What follows is one T cell receptor beta chain and its context. The data belong to a study of blood T cell repertoires in COVID-19. Study-level information: Samples taken during acute and convalescent COVID-19 were collected in the United States, Italy and Spain. Sources were T cells, B-cell-depleted T cells, or PBMCs; the material itself was cDNA or gDNA.

Clones were sequenced by immunoSEQ multiplex PCR, and TCRdb holds only the in-frame ones, with some missing. Of about 220,000 clones in the sample, around 80% were seen once. The CDR3 runs 13 residues. CDR1 and CDR2 from the germline V gene are SGHKS and YYEKEE (reference sequence). Trimming pared 5 bases from V and 7 bases from J, leaving 15 bases between. The rearrangement links TRBV5-5 to TRBJ2-5; D is perhaps TRBD1 (6 bases). Material for sequencing was peripheral blood. The source is a woman in her sixties or seventies who had recovered from COVID-19. The CDR3 region is CASSLQGTGTQYF. CDR3 nucleotides: TGTGCCAGCAGTTTACAGGGCACCGGGACCCAGTACTTC.